Presented here are 22 T cell receptor beta chains from one specimen sequenced in a study of blood T cell repertoires in COVID-19. Here immunoSEQ multiplex PCR was the method, and the copy in TCRdb shows in-frame clones only, minus some. Found here are over 65,000 clones, about three quarters of them singletons; the top ten hold around a tenth. Sequencing was done on a sample of peripheral blood. The receptors come from a human donor in a cohort sampled during active COVID-19.

This clone has a single count. The chain recombines TRBV5-1 with TRBJ2-7, with D perhaps TRBD2 (6 bases). The CDR3 consists of 14 residues. V was shortened by 2 bases and J by 2 bases, with 11 bases between the two germline ends. Per the germline V gene, CDR1 is SGHRS and CDR2 is YFSETQ. The CDR3 region is CASSLTGGTYEQYF. The CDR3 DNA sequence: TGCGCCAGCAGCTTAACCGGGGGAACCTACGAGCAGTACTTC.

This clone was counted a single time. V and J are TRBV19 and TRBJ2-2; 11 bases are a match to TRBD2. Germline V gives CDR1 LNHDA, CDR2 SQIVND (reference sequence). V trimming: 5 bases; J trimming: 6 bases; junction bases outside the gene matches: 8. The CDR3 spans 16 residues. The CDR3 nucleotides read TGTGCCAGTAGTCCCAGTAGCGGGAGGGCCTCCGGGGAGCTGTTTTTT. It is translated as CASSPSSGRASGELFF.

This chain uses TRBV5-1 with TRBJ2-7, with 8 bases aligning to TRBD1. The CDR3 sequence is 14 residues long. V was pared by 4 bases and J by 3 bases, with 6 bases of the junction left unmatched. CDR1 is SGHRS, CDR2 YFSETQ, per germline. This chain's CDR3 is CASSTGQGGYEQYF. The CDR3 DNA sequence: TGCGCCAGCAGCACCGGACAGGGTGGCTACGAGCAGTACTTC.

V and J are TRBV28 and TRBJ2-3; TRBD1 is a possible D gene (6 bases). CDR3 length: 17 residues. V shed 3 bases and J shed 2 bases, with 18 bases lying between them. Germline CDR1 reads MDHEN; CDR2 reads SYDVKM. The CDR3, as DNA: TGTGCCAGCAGTTTGTTGAGGGATGGGGGCGACACAGATACGCAGTATTTT. It codes for CASSLLRDGGDTDTQYF.

The V and J genes are TRBV7-8 and TRBJ2-3; TRBD2 agrees at 11 bases. V shed 2 bases and J 1 base; nucleotides not matched to a gene: 20. Per germline, CDR1 SGHVS and CDR2 FQNEAQ. The CDR3 is 22 amino acids. In nucleotides, the CDR3 is TGTGCCAGCAGCTTAAAGCCTCGGGGACTAGCGGTCCTCCACCCCGGCACAGATACGCAGTATTTT. Its protein is CASSLKPRGLAVLHPGTDTQYF.

The sample holds one count of this clone. The chain combines TRBV28 with TRBJ2-1; 9 nucleotides align to TRBD2. This CDR3 spans 17 amino acids. With 6 bases clipped from V and 5 bases from J, the junction kept 14 bases outside the gene matches. Germline V gene sequence: CDR1 MDHEN, CDR2 SYDVKM. CDR3 in amino acids: CASSLENSGSFDNEQFF. CDR3 DNA: TGTGCCAGCAGCCTCGAGAATAGCGGGAGTTTCGACAATGAGCAGTTCTTC.

The chain links TRBV2 to TRBJ2-7; 7 bases align to TRBD2. The CDR3 is made up of 14 amino acids. Per germline, CDR1 SNHLY and CDR2 FYNNEI. Unmatched junction bases numbered 8, after V lost 2 bases and J lost 7 bases. CDR3 sequence reads: CASSETSGTLEQYF. CDR3 in DNA: TGTGCCAGCAGTGAAACCAGCGGGACGCTAGAGCAGTACTTC.

The V call is TRBV28, the J call TRBJ1-2; D remains ambiguous. The ends were cut back, 6 bases at V and 4 bases at J, with 18 bases in the middle. The germline V gene has CDR1 MDHEN and CDR2 SYDVKM. The CDR3 covers 15 residues. CDR3 region: CASRTTIAGSYGYTF. The CDR3, as DNA: TGTGCCAGCAGGACTACCATAGCGGGGAGCTATGGCTACACCTTC.

The rearrangement links TRBV20-1 to TRBJ2-1, with D possibly matching TRBD2 (7 bases). Germline V CDR1 and CDR2: DFQATT, SNEGSKA (reference sequence). The CDR3 has 10 residues. CDR3 DNA: TGCAGCCTGGGGGGGCATGAGCAGTTCTTC. Translated, it gives CSLGGHEQFF.

V usage is TRBV30 and J usage is TRBJ2-7; a possible D gene is TRBD1 (5 bases). The CDR3 is 16 residues long. Germline lookup yields CDR1 GTSNPN and CDR2 SVGIG (reference sequence). Trimming took off 2 bases at V and 3 bases at J, with 20 bases between the two ends. This chain's CDR3 is CAWSPVAGLNHYEQYF. The CDR3 DNA follows: TGTGCCTGGAGTCCAGTGGCAGGGCTAAATCACTACGAGCAGTACTTC.

V usage is TRBV12-5 and J usage is TRBJ2-1; 9 nucleotides align to TRBD2. The germline V gene encodes CDR1 LGHNT and CDR2 FRNRAP. The ends lost 7 bases at V and 2 bases at J; junction bases unmatched: 21. The CDR3 is 20 residues long. The CDR3 DNA sequence: TGTGCTAGTGCTCCCTTTGTAGCGGGAGTAGCCGGCAGTGCCTACAATGAGCAGTTCTTC. Protein product: CASAPFVAGVAGSAYNEQFF.

V usage is TRBV28 and J usage is TRBJ2-1; D unclear. Germline-derived CDR1 and CDR2 are MDHEN and SYDVKM. The V end was cut by 3 bases, the J end by 0 bases, with 18 bases between. The CDR3 totals 18 residues. The DNA of the CDR3 is TGTGCCAGCAGTTTCCCGTCGCGACTCAAGAGCTCCTACAATGAGCAGTTCTTC. It specifies CASSFPSRLKSSYNEQFF.

The J gene is TRBJ1-6, the V gene TRBV10-3, with D perhaps TRBD1 (6 bases). The CDR3 has 14 residues. The V and J ends lost 8 bases and 7 bases respectively, with 15 bases between them. Germline-derived CDR1 and CDR2 are ENHRY and SYGVKD. The CDR3 is CAIGLMDSNSPLHF. The CDR3 nucleotides are TGTGCCATCGGTCTAATGGACAGCAATTCACCCCTCCACTTT.

The V gene is TRBV29-1, the J gene TRBJ2-1; 13 nucleotides agree with TRBD2. This CDR3 comprises 17 residues. Germline V gives CDR1 SQVTM, CDR2 ANQGSEA. Trimming removed 6 bases from V and 4 bases from J; junction bases left unmatched: 12. CDR3 DNA sequence: TGCAGCGTCGTTGGGACTAGCGGGATAGCGGGGTACAATGAGCAGTTCTTC. It yields the protein CSVVGTSGIAGYNEQFF.

This clone was recorded a few times. The genes are TRBV11-2 and TRBJ2-1; the D gene is possibly TRBD2 (6 bases). The CDR3 consists of 13 residues. The V end lost 6 bases, the J end lost 6 bases, and 12 bases lay between the germline ends. Per germline, CDR1 SGHAT and CDR2 FQNNGV. The CDR3 region is CASRTRARNEQFF. DNA of the CDR3: TGTGCCAGCAGGACTAGGGCTCGCAATGAGCAGTTCTTC.

This sequence joins TRBV28 and TRBJ2-1, with 8 bases identical to TRBD2. Germline-derived CDR1 and CDR2 are MDHEN and SYDVKM. The V segment lost 7 bases and the J segment 9 bases; nucleotides outside the gene matches: 17. The CDR3 runs to 16 residues. Here the CDR3 DNA reads TGTGCCAGCAATGGCCCCCAGGCGGGAGGCCGGAGTGAGCAGTTCTTC. It is translated as CASNGPQAGGRSEQFF.

The gene calls are TRBV6-1 and TRBJ2-1, with TRBD2 matching 8 bases. The CDR3 sequence is 16 residues long. Trimming at V came to 3 bases and at J to 2 bases, leaving 6 bases not matched to a gene. Germline CDR1 reads MNHNS; CDR2 reads SASEGT. The CDR3 DNA sequence: TGTGCCAGCAGTGATAACCGGGAGGGGCCCTACAATGAGCAGTTCTTC. This encodes CASSDNREGPYNEQFF.

This chain connects TRBV29-1 to TRBJ2-7; D is perhaps TRBD2 (6 bases). CDR3 length: 13 amino acids. V was shortened by 6 bases and J by 0 bases, with 12 bases between the two germline ends. Germline V lookup: CDR1 SQVTM, CDR2 ANQGSEA. CDR3 amino acids: CSVGGRASYEQYF. The CDR3 nucleotides read TGCAGCGTGGGGGGTCGGGCCTCCTACGAGCAGTACTTC.

The rearrangement links TRBV7-8 to TRBJ1-6; 7 bases line up with TRBD1. Germline V CDR1 and CDR2: SGHVS, FQNEAQ. Trimming at V came to 1 base and at J to 12 bases, leaving 3 bases not matched to a gene. The CDR3 has 13 residues. The CDR3 sequence: CASSLVGGEPLHF. The DNA for the CDR3 is TGTGCCAGCAGCTTAGTAGGGGGCGAACCCCTCCACTTT.

CDR3 DNA sequence: TGTGCCAGCAGCAAAGCCGGGACTAGCGGGAGGTACGAGCAGTACTTC. Residues: CASSKAGTSGRYEQYF. The gene calls are TRBV21-1 and TRBJ2-7; TRBD2 was called by the table and not checked on the DNA. TRBV21-1 is assigned pseudogene status. The CDR3 length is 16 residues.

This clone was picked up one time. The chain has TRBV7-3 and TRBJ2-1; tentatively, D is TRBD2 (6 bases). The CDR3 loop spans 13 amino acids. Trimming stripped 2 bases from V and 7 bases from J, with 9 bases between. Germline V CDR1 and CDR2: SGHTA, FQGTGA. DNA of the CDR3: TGTGCCAGCAGCTTAGACGGGAGTAATGAGCAGTTCTTC. Translation: CASSLDGSNEQFF.

V gene TRBV20-1 combines with J gene TRBJ1-2; 7 nucleotides align to TRBD1. Germline CDR1 and CDR2: DFQATT and SNEGSKA (reference sequence). The V and J ends lost 5 bases and 5 bases, in that order; junction bases with no gene match: 2. This CDR3 comprises 11 residues. CDR3 amino acids: CSAGTAYGYTF. The DNA for the CDR3 is TGCAGTGCTGGGACAGCTTATGGCTACACCTTC.